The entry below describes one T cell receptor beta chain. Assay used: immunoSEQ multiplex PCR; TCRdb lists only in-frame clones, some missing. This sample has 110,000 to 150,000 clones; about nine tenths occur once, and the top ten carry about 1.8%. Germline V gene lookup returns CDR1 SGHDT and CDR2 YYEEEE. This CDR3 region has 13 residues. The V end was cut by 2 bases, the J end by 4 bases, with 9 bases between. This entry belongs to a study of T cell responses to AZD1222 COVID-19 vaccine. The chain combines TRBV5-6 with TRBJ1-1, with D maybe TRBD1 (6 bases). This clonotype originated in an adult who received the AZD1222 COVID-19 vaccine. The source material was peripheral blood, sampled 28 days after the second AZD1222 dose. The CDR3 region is CASSLGGGTEAFF. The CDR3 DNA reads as TGTGCCAGCAGCTTAGGGGGAGGCACTGAAGCTTTCTTT.